This T cell receptor beta chain was recovered during a study of T-cell memory formation after mild COVID-19 (dated by TCRdb to about 2021). Looking at the study overall: TCR sequence clusters from the two donors were largely donor specific. T-cell clones expanding and contracting after mild COVID-19 in a couple of donors were tracked by longitudinal TCRalpha and TCRbeta repertoire sequencing. The cohort comprised two young, previously healthy adult volunteers, one female and one male. The full study reports these points: Contracting CD4+ clones were located mainly in the CM and EM memory subsets, whereas CD8+ clones were found to be enriched in EMRA. Some responding clones were found in pre-infection memory, which suggests that pre-existing cross-reactive memory T cells took part in the SARS-CoV-2 response. SARS-CoV-2 specificity was not confirmed for the second-wave clones peaking on day 37. Clones that contracted from day 15 to 85 showed balanced CD4/CD8 phenotypes, whereas a second wave of clones that expanded from day 15 to 37 leaned towards CD4+. The study included only two mild cases, and larger cohorts that include severe cases with pre-infection samples were judged to be necessary.

Ficoll-Paque density gradient centrifugation was the method used to isolate PBMCs. There are 16 amino acids in the CDR3, from cysteine to phenylalanine inclusive. Just the 48-base CDR3 DNA is kept, in frame starting at base 1. Compared with germline, V lacks 0 bases and J lacks 4 bases; bases without a gene match: 4. The germline V gene gives CDR1 as SGHTA and CDR2 as FQGNSA. Details on this clonotype: Its antigen is currently not known. Base qualities are missing; no much larger clone stands one base away.

Reads for this sample came from an Illumina NovaSeq 6000. TCRalpha and TCRbeta cDNA libraries were constructed by 5'RACE with constant-segment primers, with sample barcodes and unique molecular identifiers being introduced. Trizol reagent was used to extract RNA from every sample. Amplification of the libraries took two PCR steps, and the second step added a second sample barcode plus Illumina TruSeq adapters. Sequencing of the libraries was done on an Illumina NovaSeq, producing 2 x 150 bp paired-end reads. The study's processing was this. Demultiplexing of reads and collapsing into UMI-guided consensus sequences were performed with migec v1.2.7. Using mixcr v2.1.11, the UMI consensuses were aligned to TRA and TRB V and J templates and assembled into clonotypes. A clonotype was counted as expanded or contracted only when both edgeR and NoisET called the clonotype significant, with the noise models trained on biological replicates. For edgeR calls, the thresholds were a false discovery rate-adjusted p below 0.01 and a log2 fold-change of 1. As an exploratory analysis of dynamics, PCA with hierarchical clustering was applied to max-normalized trajectories of the 1000 most abundant clonotypes. The CD4 or CD8 phenotype of responding clones was assigned using the separately sequenced CD4+ and CD8+ repertoires. TCRdb reran the public reads through fastp at Q25 and MiXCR, keeping productive beta chains. Entries that share a CDR3 protein sequence are merged under the most common genes and DNA. The V and J calls and clone size are TCRdb's, not the authors'. Here the sample has around 450,000 distinct CDR3 sequences; roughly 24% occur a single time. Jointly, the top ten make up around 8.1% of the sample.

The V gene is TRBV7-2 and the J gene is TRBJ2-3; TRBD1 aligns with 10 central bases. Sequencing used PBMCs or a T cell subset sorted from them (not recorded which). This receptor was taken from an adult woman who had mild COVID-19 (a few samples of this study predate the infection). The sample titles of this study are shuffled in the database, so cell type and time point are left out; the donor was told from shared clones. The CDR3 protein: CASSLAGQGGADTQYF. In nucleotide form, the sequence is TGTGCCAGCAGCTTAGCCGGACAGGGGGGTGCAGATACGCAGTATTTT.